A single sample is the source of the 9 T cell receptor beta chains below, sequenced in a study of blood T cell repertoires in COVID-19. Sequenced by immunoSEQ multiplex PCR; TCRdb stores in-frame clones only, minus some. The sample includes 250,000 to 350,000 clones, approximately 88% seen only once; the top ten take 0.85% to 1%. Sequenced sample: peripheral blood. These receptors came from a woman between 40 and 55 years old who had recovered from COVID-19.

This clone was counted only a few times. V is TRBV4-1 and J is TRBJ2-1, with a possible D match to TRBD1 (5 bases). Germline V CDR1 and CDR2: MGHRA, YSYEKL. This CDR3 is 12 amino acids long. V was clipped by 3 bases and J by 10 bases, with 10 bases between them. CDR3 sequence: CASSQFAGEQFF. The CDR3 region has the DNA TGCGCCAGCAGCCAGTTTGCAGGGGAGCAGTTCTTC.

Comment on this clone: Other DNA sequences in this specimen translate into the identical CDR3. This chain uses TRBV6-1 with TRBJ1-2; TRBD1 matches 7 bases. This CDR3 comprises 14 residues. Germline assignment: CDR1 MNHNS and CDR2 SASEGT. Trimming cost V 1 base and J 6 bases; bases outside gene matches: 5. The DNA of the CDR3 is TGTGCCAGCAGTGAAGAGGCAGGGGGAAATGGCTACACCTTC. Translated, it gives CASSEEAGGNGYTF.

The chain carries TRBV5-4 and TRBJ2-7, with TRBD2 matching over 10 bases. Trimming cost V 1 base and J 0 bases; bases outside gene matches: 7. The germline gives CDR1 SGHNT, CDR2 YYREEE (reference sequence). The CDR3 sequence is 17 residues long. The CDR3 loop is CASSLISGRFSSYEQYF. For the CDR3, the DNA is TGTGCCAGCAGCTTGATTAGCGGGAGGTTCAGCTCCTACGAGCAGTACTTC.

This CDR3 reads CASSEPTWERRSYEQYF. The CDR3 nucleotides are TGTGCCAGCAGTGAACCGACATGGGAGCGGAGATCCTACGAGCAGTACTTC. The rearrangement links TRBV6-1 to TRBJ2-7; tentatively, D is TRBD2 (5 bases). V dropped 2 bases and J dropped 1 base, with 18 bases sitting between them. The CDR3 totals 17 residues. Germline lookup yields CDR1 MNHNS and CDR2 SASEGT.

V is TRBV6-5 and J is TRBJ2-1; TRBD2 might be the D (6 bases). The germline V and J ends were trimmed by 6 bases and 0 bases, with 12 bases remaining between them. CDR3 length equals 15 residues. The germline V gene encodes CDR1 MNHEY and CDR2 SVGAGI. CDR3 sequence: CASRVGGDSYNEQFF. In DNA form, the CDR3 reads TGTGCCAGCAGGGTAGGCGGGGACTCCTACAATGAGCAGTTCTTC.

The chain has TRBV5-4 and TRBJ2-1; possible D gene TRBD2, 8 bases. CDR1 is SGHNT, CDR2 YYREEE, per germline (reference sequence). There are 20 residues in the CDR3. V was trimmed by 4 bases and J by 6 bases, leaving 32 bases between them. This CDR3 is CASSGDSPLAGPLVGNEQFF. The CDR3 DNA is TGTGCCAGCAGCGGGGACAGTCCTCTAGCGGGCCCTTTGGTGGGCAATGAGCAGTTCTTC.

The chain employs TRBV18 and TRBJ1-5; TRBD1 might be the D (6 bases). This CDR3 has 15 amino acids. CDR1 is KGHSH, CDR2 LQKENI, per germline. Trimming cost V 4 bases and J 1 base, with 11 bases left between them. The CDR3 spells CASSQTGPSNQPQHF. The CDR3, as DNA: TGTGCCAGCTCACAAACAGGGCCAAGCAATCAGCCCCAGCATTTT.

The chain links TRBV18 to TRBJ1-3; 7 positions match TRBD1. V dropped 0 bases and J dropped 0; count of bases not matched to a gene: 5. This CDR3 region has 17 residues. Germline V gene lookup returns CDR1 KGHSH and CDR2 LQKENI. In DNA form, the CDR3 reads TGTGCCAGCTCACCACCGGGACAGTCGAGCTCTGGAAACACCATATATTTT. Protein product: CASSPPGQSSSGNTIYF.

The chain couples TRBV2 to TRBJ2-7; D remains unclear. CDR1 and CDR2 (germline): SNHLY, FYNNEI. This CDR3 contains 12 residues. V was trimmed by 7 bases and J by 3 bases, leaving 10 bases between them. CDR3 sequence reads: CASKNSFYEQYF. The CDR3 coding sequence is TGTGCCAGCAAAAATTCCTTCTACGAGCAGTACTTC. Complete variable domain (other parts from reference TRBV2 and TRBJ2-7): EPEVTQTPSHQVTQMGQEVILRCVPISNHLYFYWYRQILGQKVEFLVSFYNNEISEKSEIFDDQFSVERPDGSNFTLKIRSTKLEDSAMYFCASKNSFYEQYFGPGTRLTVT.